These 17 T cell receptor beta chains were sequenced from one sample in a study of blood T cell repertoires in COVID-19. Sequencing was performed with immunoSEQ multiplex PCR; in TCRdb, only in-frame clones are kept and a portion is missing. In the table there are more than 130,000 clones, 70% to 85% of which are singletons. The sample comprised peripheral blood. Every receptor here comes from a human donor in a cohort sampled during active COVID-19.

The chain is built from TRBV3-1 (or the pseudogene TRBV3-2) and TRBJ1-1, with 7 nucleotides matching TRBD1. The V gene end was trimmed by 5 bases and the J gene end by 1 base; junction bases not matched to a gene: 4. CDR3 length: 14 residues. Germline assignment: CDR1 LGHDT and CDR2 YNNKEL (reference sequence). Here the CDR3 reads CASSGRDRNTEAFF. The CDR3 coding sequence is TGTGCCAGCAGCGGACGGGACAGGAACACTGAAGCTTTCTTT.

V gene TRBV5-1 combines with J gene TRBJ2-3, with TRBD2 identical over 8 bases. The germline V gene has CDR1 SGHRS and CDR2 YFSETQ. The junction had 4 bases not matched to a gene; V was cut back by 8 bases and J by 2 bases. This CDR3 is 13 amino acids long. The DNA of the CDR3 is TGCGCCAGTAACGGGGGGGCCACAGATACGCAGTATTTT. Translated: CASNGGATDTQYF.

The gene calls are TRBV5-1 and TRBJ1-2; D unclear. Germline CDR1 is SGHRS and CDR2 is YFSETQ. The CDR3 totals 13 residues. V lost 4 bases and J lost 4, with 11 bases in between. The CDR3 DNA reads TGCGCCAGCAGCCTAGCAGCAAGCTATGGCTACACCTTC. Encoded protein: CASSLAASYGYTF.

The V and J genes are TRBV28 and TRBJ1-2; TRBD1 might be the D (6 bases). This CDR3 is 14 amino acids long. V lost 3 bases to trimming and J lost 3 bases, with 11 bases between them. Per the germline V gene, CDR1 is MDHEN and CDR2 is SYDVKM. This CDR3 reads CASSFQGIDYGYTF. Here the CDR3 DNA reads TGTGCCAGCAGTTTCCAGGGGATTGACTATGGCTACACCTTC.

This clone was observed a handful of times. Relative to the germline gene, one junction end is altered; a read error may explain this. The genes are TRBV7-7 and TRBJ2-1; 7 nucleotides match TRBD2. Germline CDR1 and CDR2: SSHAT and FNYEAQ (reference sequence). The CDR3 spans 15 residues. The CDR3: CASSPVGEGFDEQFF. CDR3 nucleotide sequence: TGTGCTAGCAGCCCGGTGGGGGAGGGTTTCGATGAGCAGTTCTTC.

CDR3 amino acids: CASSLAGRHTEAFF. CDR3 nucleotides: TGTGCCAGCAGCTTAGCGGGCAGACACACTGAAGCTTTCTTT. The chain recombines TRBV7-9 with TRBJ1-1; D gene ambiguous. CDR3 length: 14 amino acids. CDR1 and CDR2 (germline): SEHNR, FQNEAQ (reference sequence). The V end was cut by 0 bases, the J end by 3 bases, with 8 bases between.

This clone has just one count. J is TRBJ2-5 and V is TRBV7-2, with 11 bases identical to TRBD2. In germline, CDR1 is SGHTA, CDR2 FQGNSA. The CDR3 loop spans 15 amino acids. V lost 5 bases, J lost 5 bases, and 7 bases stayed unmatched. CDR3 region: CASSISGGAGETQYF. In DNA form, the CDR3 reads TGTGCCAGCAGCATTAGCGGGGGGGCCGGGGAGACCCAGTACTTC.

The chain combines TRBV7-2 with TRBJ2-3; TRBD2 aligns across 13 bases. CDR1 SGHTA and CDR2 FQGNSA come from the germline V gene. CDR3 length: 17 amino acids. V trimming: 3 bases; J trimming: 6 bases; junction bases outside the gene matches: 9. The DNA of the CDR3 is TGTGCCAGCAGCTTTGGACGGACTAGCGGGGGCGGGGATACGCAGTATTTT. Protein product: CASSFGRTSGGGDTQYF.

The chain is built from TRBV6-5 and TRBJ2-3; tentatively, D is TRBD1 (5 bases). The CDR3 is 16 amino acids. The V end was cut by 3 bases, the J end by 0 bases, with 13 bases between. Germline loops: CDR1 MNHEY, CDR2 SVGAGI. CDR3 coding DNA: TGTGCCAGCAGTTATCTACCCAGGGTCAGCACAGATACGCAGTATTTT. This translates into CASSYLPRVSTDTQYF.

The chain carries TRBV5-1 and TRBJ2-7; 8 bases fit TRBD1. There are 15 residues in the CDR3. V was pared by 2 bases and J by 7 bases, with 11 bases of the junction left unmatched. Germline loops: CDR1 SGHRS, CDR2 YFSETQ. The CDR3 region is CASSLNLGQGREQYF. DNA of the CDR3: TGCGCCAGCAGCTTAAACCTCGGACAGGGCAGGGAGCAGTACTTC.

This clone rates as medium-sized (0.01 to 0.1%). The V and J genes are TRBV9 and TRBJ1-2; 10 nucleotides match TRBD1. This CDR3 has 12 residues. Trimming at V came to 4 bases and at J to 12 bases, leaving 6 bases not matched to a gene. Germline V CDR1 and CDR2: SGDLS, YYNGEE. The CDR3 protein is CASSPRDRGDTF. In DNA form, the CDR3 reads TGTGCCAGCAGCCCCCGGGACAGGGGAGACACCTTC.

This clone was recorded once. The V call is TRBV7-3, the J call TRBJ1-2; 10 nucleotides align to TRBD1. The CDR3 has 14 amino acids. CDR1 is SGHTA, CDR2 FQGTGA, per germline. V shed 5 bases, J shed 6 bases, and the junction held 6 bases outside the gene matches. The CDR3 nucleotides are TGTGCCAGCAGCCCTGGGACAGGGGATAATGGCTACACCTTC. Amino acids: CASSPGTGDNGYTF.

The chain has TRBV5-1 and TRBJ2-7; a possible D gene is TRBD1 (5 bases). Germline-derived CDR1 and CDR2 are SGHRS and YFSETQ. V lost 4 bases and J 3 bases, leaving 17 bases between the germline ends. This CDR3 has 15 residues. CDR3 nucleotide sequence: TGCGCCAGCAGCGGAATCCTGGGGCAGGGCTACGAGCAGTACTTC. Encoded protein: CASSGILGQGYEQYF.

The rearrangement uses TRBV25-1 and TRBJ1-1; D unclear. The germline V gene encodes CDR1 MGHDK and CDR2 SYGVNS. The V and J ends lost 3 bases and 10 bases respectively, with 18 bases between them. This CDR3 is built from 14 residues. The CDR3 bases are TGTGCCAGCAGTGACCGTTCGTCCGGGAGCGCAGCTTTCTTT. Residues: CASSDRSSGSAAFF. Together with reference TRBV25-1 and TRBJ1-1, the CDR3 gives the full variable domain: EADIYQTPRYLVIGTGKKITLECSQTMGHDKMYWYQQDPGMELHLIHYSYGVNSTEKGDLSSESTVSRIRTEHFPLTLESARPSHTSQYLCASSDRSSGSAAFFGQGTRLTVV.

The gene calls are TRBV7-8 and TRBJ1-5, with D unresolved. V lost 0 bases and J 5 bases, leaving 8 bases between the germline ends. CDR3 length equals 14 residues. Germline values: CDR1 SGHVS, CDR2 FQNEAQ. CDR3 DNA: TGTGCCAGCAGCTTAGCTCGTCGGGATCAGCCCCAGCATTTT. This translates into CASSLARRDQPQHF.

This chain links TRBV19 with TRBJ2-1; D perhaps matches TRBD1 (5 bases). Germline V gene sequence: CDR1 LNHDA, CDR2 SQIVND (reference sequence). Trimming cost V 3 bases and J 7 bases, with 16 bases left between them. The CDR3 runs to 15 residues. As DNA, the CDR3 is TGTGCCAGTAGTATCAAGGTTACAGGTTGGAATGAGCAGTTCTTC. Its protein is CASSIKVTGWNEQFF.

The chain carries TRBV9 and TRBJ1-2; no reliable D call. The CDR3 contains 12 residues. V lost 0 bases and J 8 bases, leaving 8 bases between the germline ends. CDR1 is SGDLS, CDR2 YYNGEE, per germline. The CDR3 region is CASSVVGGGYTF. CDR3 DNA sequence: TGTGCCAGCAGCGTAGTAGGCGGAGGCTACACCTTC.